This T cell receptor (beta chain) was identified during a study of chemoradiotherapy in HPV16-positive cancers. Study in general: A couple of HPV16-positive patients' cells yielded candidate HPV-specific clones and common motifs. General study results and limits: During treatment, candidate HPV-specific clones and E7-related motifs expanded in tumor.

Repertoires were sampled repeatedly during chemoradiotherapy. CDR1 is SNHLY, CDR2 FYNNEI, per germline. The CDR3 length is 14 residues. Trimming cost V 2 bases and J 0 bases, with 7 bases left between them. Remarks on this clone: The antigen remains undetermined. The sample contains more than one DNA sequence encoding this CDR3.

Sequencing was performed with immunoSEQ multiplex PCR; in TCRdb, only in-frame clones are kept and a portion is missing. The sample lists about 35,000 clones; roughly 78% were seen once. The material was blood, obtained from a patient who underwent chemoradiotherapy. V usage is TRBV2 and J usage is TRBJ1-2; tentatively, D is TRBD1 (5 bases). This receptor was obtained from a human donor with HPV-associated anogenital cancer. Here the CDR3 DNA reads TGTGCCAGCAGTGAAAGGGGACCTAACTATGGCTACACCTTC. It specifies CASSERGPNYGYTF.